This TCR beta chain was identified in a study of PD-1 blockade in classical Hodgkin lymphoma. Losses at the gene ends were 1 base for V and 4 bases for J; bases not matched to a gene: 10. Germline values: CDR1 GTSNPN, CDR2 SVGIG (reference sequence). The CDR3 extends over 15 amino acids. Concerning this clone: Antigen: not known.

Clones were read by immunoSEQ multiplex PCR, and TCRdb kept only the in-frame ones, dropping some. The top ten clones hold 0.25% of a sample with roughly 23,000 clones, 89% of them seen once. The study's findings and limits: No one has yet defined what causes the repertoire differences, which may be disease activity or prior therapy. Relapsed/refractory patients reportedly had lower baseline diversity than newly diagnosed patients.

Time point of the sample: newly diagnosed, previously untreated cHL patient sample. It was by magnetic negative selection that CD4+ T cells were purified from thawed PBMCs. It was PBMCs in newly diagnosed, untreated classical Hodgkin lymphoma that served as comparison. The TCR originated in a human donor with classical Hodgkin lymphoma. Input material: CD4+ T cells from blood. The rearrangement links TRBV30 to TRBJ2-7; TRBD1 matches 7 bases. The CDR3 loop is CAWSGFRDSRYEQYF. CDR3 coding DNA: TGTGCCTGGAGTGGTTTCCGGGACAGCAGGTACGAGCAGTACTTC.